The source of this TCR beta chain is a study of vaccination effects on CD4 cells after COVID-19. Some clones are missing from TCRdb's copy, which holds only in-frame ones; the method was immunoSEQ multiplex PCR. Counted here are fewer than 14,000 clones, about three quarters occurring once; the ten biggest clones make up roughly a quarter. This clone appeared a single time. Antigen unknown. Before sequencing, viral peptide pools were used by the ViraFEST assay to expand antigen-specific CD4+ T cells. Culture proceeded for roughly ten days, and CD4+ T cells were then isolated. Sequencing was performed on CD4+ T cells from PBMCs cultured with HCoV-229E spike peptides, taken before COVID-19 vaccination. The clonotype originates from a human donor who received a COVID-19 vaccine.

The CDR3 is CASSIPRTDQPQHF. Here the CDR3 DNA reads TGTGCCAGTAGTATCCCTAGGACAGACCAGCCCCAGCATTTT. This rearrangement joins TRBV19 to TRBJ1-5; a possible D gene is TRBD1 (6 bases). This CDR3 region has 14 residues. Germline lookup yields CDR1 LNHDA and CDR2 SQIVND (reference sequence). V was clipped by 3 bases and J by 7 bases, with 13 bases between them.